The 24 T cell receptor beta chains below were found in one sample sequenced in a study of control samples from healthy donors and cancer patients. Repertoires were generated with immunoSEQ multiplex PCR, while TCRdb's copy carries only in-frame clones and drops some. The data show 15,000 to 20,000 clones, roughly 91% seen once. The sample consisted of PBMCs. These TCRs come from a man aged 55 to 70 with head and neck cancer.

This clone was detected once. This sequence joins TRBV10-3 and TRBJ1-6; D is possibly TRBD1 (5 bases). Germline lookup yields CDR1 ENHRY and CDR2 SYGVKD. This CDR3 contains 16 residues. V gave up 5 bases and J gave up 8 bases, with 19 bases separating them. CDR3 amino acids: CAISPVRLGQDSPLHF. Here the CDR3 DNA reads TGTGCCATCAGTCCCGTTCGTTTGGGGCAAGATTCACCCCTCCACTTT.

This sequence joins TRBV29-1 and TRBJ1-2; no clear D. V lost 3 bases and J 8 bases, leaving 13 bases between the germline ends. This CDR3 has 12 residues. Germline values: CDR1 SQVTM, CDR2 ANQGSEA. The CDR3 coding sequence is TGCAGCGTTGAGGGGATTTCGGGAGGCTACACCTTC. Translating it yields CSVEGISGGYTF.

The rearrangement links TRBV3-1 (or the pseudogene TRBV3-2) to TRBJ2-2; D not certain. V was cut by 1 base and J by 5 bases, with 2 bases left in between. Germline CDR1 and CDR2: LGHDT and YNNKEL (reference sequence). CDR3 length equals 12 residues. The CDR3 DNA sequence: TGTGCCAGCAGCCAAGGAACCGGGGAGCTGTTTTTT. The encoded protein is CASSQGTGELFF.

The chain has TRBV11-3 and TRBJ2-6; 7 bases are a match to TRBD1. CDR1 and CDR2 from the germline V gene are SGHNT and YENEEA. The CDR3 consists of 16 residues. Trimming removed 8 bases from V and 0 bases from J; junction bases left unmatched: 7. The CDR3 bases are TGTGCCAGCGCGGACAGGACCGGCTCTGGGGCCAACGTCCTGACTTTC. This encodes CASADRTGSGANVLTF.

This sequence joins TRBV5-1 and TRBJ2-3, with D perhaps matching TRBD2 (5 bases). Per the germline V gene, CDR1 is SGHRS and CDR2 is YFSETQ. CDR3 length equals 13 residues. V lost 0 bases and J 5 bases, leaving 7 bases between the germline ends. CDR3 region: CASSLAGEDTQYF. The CDR3 nucleotides read TGCGCCAGCAGCTTGGCCGGGGAAGATACGCAGTATTTT. The variable domain in full, completed from reference TRBV5-1 and TRBJ2-3, reads KAGVTQTPRYLIKTRGQQVTLSCSPISGHRSVSWYQQTPGQGLQFLFEYFSETQRNKGNFPGRFSGRQFSNSRSEMNVSTLELGDSALYLCASSLAGEDTQYFGPGTRLTVL.

The rearrangement uses TRBV5-5 and TRBJ2-7; D gene unclear. Per germline, CDR1 SGHKS and CDR2 YYEKEE (reference sequence). CDR3 length: 14 amino acids. The V and J ends lost 6 bases and 4 bases respectively, with 17 bases between them. CDR3 nucleotide sequence: TGTGCCAGCATTCTTGGGTATGGATTATACGAGCAGTACTTC. Its translation: CASILGYGLYEQYF.

The chain links TRBV29-1 to TRBJ1-1; D remains ambiguous. Germline CDR1 reads SQVTM; CDR2 reads ANQGSEA. V was clipped by 0 bases and J by 3 bases, with 8 bases between them. This CDR3 has 13 residues. This CDR3 reads CSVEDMWDTEAFF. The DNA for the CDR3 is TGCAGCGTTGAAGATATGTGGGACACTGAAGCTTTCTTT.

The chain recombines TRBV9 with TRBJ2-3; D is possibly TRBD2 (7 bases). Germline CDR1 is SGDLS and CDR2 is YYNGEE. The length of the CDR3 is 16 residues. With 0 bases removed from V and 4 bases from J, the gap between germline ends came to 15 bases. Here the CDR3 DNA reads TGTGCCAGCAGCGTAGACCTTGGGGGGGCAGCAGATACGCAGTATTTT. Translating gives CASSVDLGGAADTQYF.

The CDR3 DNA reads TGTGCCACCAGTCCTCGGGGCAGGAGTGAAAAACTGTTTTTT. Protein product: CATSPRGRSEKLFF. The chain has TRBV24-1 and TRBJ1-4, with D perhaps TRBD1 (5 bases). Germline V lookup: CDR1 KGHDR, CDR2 SFDVKD. Trimming cost V 6 bases and J 7 bases, with 14 bases left between them. The CDR3 covers 14 residues.

The count of this clone is one. The chain couples TRBV5-1 to TRBJ1-4; possible D gene TRBD1, 6 bases. V lost 2 bases and J lost 3, with 11 bases in between. This CDR3 is 15 amino acids long. From germline, CDR1 is SGHRS and CDR2 YFSETQ. CDR3 nucleotide sequence: TGCGCCAGCAGCTTAGACAGGCCTCCTAATGAAAAACTGTTTTTT. Its translation: CASSLDRPPNEKLFF. Looking up the rest from reference TRBV5-1 and TRBJ1-4 gives the full variable domain: KAGVTQTPRYLIKTRGQQVTLSCSPISGHRSVSWYQQTPGQGLQFLFEYFSETQRNKGNFPGRFSGRQFSNSRSEMNVSTLELGDSALYLCASSLDRPPNEKLFFGSGTQLSVL.

This rearrangement joins TRBV3-1 (or the pseudogene TRBV3-2) to TRBJ2-5; D is unclear. The CDR3 is 16 residues long. Trimming left V 1 base short and J 3 bases short, with 15 bases between. Germline CDR1 reads LGHDT; CDR2 reads YNNKEL (reference sequence). CDR3 sequence (DNA): TGTGCCAGCAGCCAAGGGGTGGGCCGACCTAAAGAGACCCAGTACTTC. It codes for CASSQGVGRPKETQYF.

The rearrangement uses TRBV4-2 and TRBJ2-5; 7 bases are a match to TRBD2. Germline CDR1 and CDR2: LGHNA and YNFKEQ. The CDR3 length is 15 residues. Trimming took 1 base from V and 4 from J; bases not matched to a gene: 6. CDR3 DNA: TGTGCCAGCAGCCAAGCGAGCGGGGCGGTAGAGACCCAGTACTTC. Protein product: CASSQASGAVETQYF.

The chain is built from TRBV19 and TRBJ2-7; D not certain. Germline V gene lookup returns CDR1 LNHDA and CDR2 SQIVND (reference sequence). The V end was cut by 4 bases, the J end by 2 bases, with 18 bases between. CDR3 size: 16 residues. CDR3 in DNA: TGTGCCAGTAGTAACCCGGACGGATCTGGTGCCTACGAGCAGTACTTC. Protein product: CASSNPDGSGAYEQYF.

The J gene is TRBJ2-2, the V gene TRBV6-5; 8 bases fit TRBD1. Per germline, CDR1 MNHEY and CDR2 SVGAGI. V dropped 5 bases and J dropped 2; count of bases not matched to a gene: 4. This CDR3 is 15 amino acids long. In DNA, the CDR3 is TGTGCCAGCAGTCGGACAGGGATCAACACCGGGGAGCTGTTTTTT. Translating it yields CASSRTGINTGELFF.

V gene TRBV9 combines with J gene TRBJ2-4, with 8 bases that match TRBD1. Germline V gene data show CDR1 as SGDLS and CDR2 as YYNGEE. V shed 3 bases, J shed 1 base, and the junction held 9 bases outside the gene matches. The CDR3 is 17 residues long. The CDR3: CASSAGQVMGAKNIQYF. As DNA, the CDR3 is TGTGCCAGCAGCGCGGGACAGGTTATGGGGGCCAAAAACATTCAGTACTTC. Based on the CDR3 plus reference TRBV9 and TRBJ2-4, the full variable domain is DSGVTQTPKHLITATGQRVTLRCSPRSGDLSVYWYQQSLDQGLQFLIQYYNGEERAKGNILERFSAQQFPDLHSELNLSSLELGDSALYFCASSAGQVMGAKNIQYFGAGTRLSVL.

This chain links TRBV7-2 with TRBJ1-4; the D is unclear. CDR3 size: 16 residues. Deletions cut 5 bases from V and 2 bases from J, with 15 bases between. Germline CDR1 is SGHTA and CDR2 is FQGNSA. CDR3 sequence (DNA): TGTGCCAGCAGCCTAGACCTGGGTCGCACTAATGAAAAACTGTTTTTT. It encodes CASSLDLGRTNEKLFF.

This chain links TRBV13 with TRBJ2-3, with a tentative D call TRBD2 (6 bases). Trimming took off 5 bases at V and 6 bases at J, with 9 bases between the two ends. Germline V gene data show CDR1 as PRHDT and CDR2 as FYEKMQ (reference sequence). The CDR3 covers 12 residues. Here the CDR3 reads CASSRLVDTQYF. As DNA, the CDR3 is TGTGCCAGCAGCCGACTAGTGGATACGCAGTATTTT.

This clone was detected only once. This sequence joins TRBV5-1 and TRBJ1-1, with TRBD1 matching 9 bases. The CDR3 is 15 residues long. The ends lost 4 bases at V and 0 bases at J; junction bases unmatched: 4. Germline-derived CDR1 and CDR2 are SGHRS and YFSETQ. CDR3 DNA: TGCGCCAGCAGCCGGACAGGGGTTATGAACACTGAAGCTTTCTTT. This encodes CASSRTGVMNTEAFF.

The rearrangement joins TRBV21-1 to TRBJ1-5. TRBV21-1 is marked as a pseudogene. The CDR3 spans 14 residues. The CDR3 sequence is CASSKVKGHQPQHF. The DNA of the CDR3 is TGTGCCAGCAGCAAAGTCAAGGGTCATCAGCCCCAGCATTTT.

CDR3 nucleotides: TGCGCCAGCAGCTTGGTCGGGGGTACCTCAGGCTACGAGCAGTACTTC. It encodes CASSLVGGTSGYEQYF. The chain uses TRBV5-1 and TRBJ2-7, with D tentatively TRBD2 (6 bases). This CDR3 has 16 residues. V was clipped by 0 bases and J by 3 bases, with 16 bases between them. Germline values: CDR1 SGHRS, CDR2 YFSETQ.

This clone was seen a single time. The genes are TRBV6-5 and TRBJ1-1, with D tentatively TRBD1 (5 bases). V shed 5 bases and J shed 6 bases, with 13 bases lying between them. The germline V gene has CDR1 MNHEY and CDR2 SVGAGI. The length of the CDR3 is 13 residues. CDR3 DNA sequence: TGTGCCAGCAGTCCGACAGAAATCTCTGAAGCTTTCTTT. Amino acid sequence: CASSPTEISEAFF.

V and J are TRBV7-9 and TRBJ1-5; D may be TRBD1 (5 bases). The length of the CDR3 is 12 residues. V lost 5 bases and J 6 bases, leaving 8 bases between the germline ends. The germline V gene encodes CDR1 SEHNR and CDR2 FQNEAQ (reference sequence). The CDR3, as DNA: TGTGCCAGCAGCGAGGGGAGTCAGCCCCAGCATTTT. It encodes CASSEGSQPQHF.

The chain links TRBV27 to TRBJ1-2; D unresolved. Trimming pared 7 bases from V and 4 bases from J, leaving 16 bases between. The CDR3 extends over 14 amino acids. CDR1 and CDR2 from the germline V gene are MNHEY and SMNVEV (reference sequence). The CDR3 nucleotides read TGTGCCAGCACCCCCCGGGGAGGAGGCTATGGCTACACCTTC. Protein: CASTPRGGGYGYTF.

The V gene is TRBV7-9, the J gene TRBJ1-5; 12 bases line up with TRBD1. Germline CDR1 reads SEHNR; CDR2 reads FQNEAQ (reference sequence). J lost 3 bases, V lost 5 bases, and 8 bases had no gene match. The CDR3 loop spans 17 amino acids. The CDR3 here is CASSLGTGGSANQPQHF. CDR3 coding DNA: TGTGCCAGCAGCCTTGGGACAGGGGGCAGTGCCAATCAGCCCCAGCATTTT.